The source of this T cell receptor (beta chain) is a study of Ad26.COV2.S vaccination and SARS-CoV-2 variants. Overall study: Ad26.COV2.S arm of COV1001 included the donor.

The CDR3 length is 16 residues. Trimming shortened V by 1 base and J by 7 bases, and 17 bases separated the two germline ends. The V gene's germline CDR1 is MNHEY and CDR2 SMNVEV (reference sequence). Only in-frame clones appear in the TCRdb table, and some are missing; sequencing was by immunoSEQ multiplex PCR. The table shows approximately 480,000 clones, with 87% occurring only once. Stated treatment: about 20 received Ad26.COV2.S at low or high dose, single or two shots; roughly five received placebo; per-sample allocation not given. The samples were gathered on day 63 after the first injection of vaccine or placebo. At a Boston site, the person donating was an adult of 18-55 years. In regard to this clone: Its target is unknown.

Notes on the study in general: Placebo recipients and vaccine recipients were similar in non-spike TCR breadth.

The specimen was peripheral blood, collected in a trial of Ad26.COV2.S vaccine versus placebo. The TCR originated in a person between 18 and 65 years old who received the Ad26.COV2.S COVID-19 vaccine or a placebo. This sequence joins TRBV27 and TRBJ1-5; no clear D gene. CDR3 sequence: CASSLLGTISSQPQHF. CDR3 nucleotide sequence: TGTGCCAGCAGTTTATTAGGCACCATCTCGTCCCAGCCCCAGCATTTT.